The 29 T cell receptor beta chains below come from one sample, sequenced in a study of blood T cell repertoires in COVID-19 (dated by TCRdb to the early 2020s). The library was generated by the immunoSEQ multiplex PCR assay. TCRdb stores this immuneACCESS table with in-frame sequences only. Part of the clones is absent; in the studies checked, under half of the shortfall reflects unresolved V genes, and no reason is known for the rest. Within this sample are under 60,000 clones, with roughly 90% of them counted one time only. Around 10% of the sample belongs to the ten largest clones. The source material was peripheral blood. The receptors come from a human donor with acute or convalescent COVID-19. The donor label of this sample is uncertain.

V is TRBV5-1 and J is TRBJ2-2; D is possibly TRBD1 (5 bases). Germline CDR1 reads SGHRS; CDR2 reads YFSETQ. This CDR3 is built from 14 residues. V dropped 4 bases and J dropped 1 base, with 8 bases sitting between them. In DNA, the CDR3 is TGCGCCAGCAGCCCCCAGGGGAACACCGGGGAGCTGTTTTTT. It is translated as CASSPQGNTGELFF. Full variable domain (outside the CDR3, taken from reference TRBV5-1 and TRBJ2-2): KAGVTQTPRYLIKTRGQQVTLSCSPISGHRSVSWYQQTPGQGLQFLFEYFSETQRNKGNFPGRFSGRQFSNSRSEMNVSTLELGDSALYLCASSPQGNTGELFFGEGSRLTVL.

In its sample, this clone was seen once. The V and J genes are TRBV2 and TRBJ1-4; 9 bases line up with TRBD1. The CDR3 has 14 residues. Germline V gives CDR1 SNHLY, CDR2 FYNNEI. With V trimmed by 6 bases and J by 7 bases, 6 bases remained unmatched. CDR3 bases: TGTGCCAGCAGGACCGCACAGGGGGCTGAAAAACTGTTTTTT. This translates into CASRTAQGAEKLFF.

As regards this clone: The CDR3 does not end in the conserved phenylalanine or tryptophan, so this is likely a read error. The limits of the CDR3 on the DNA are not certain, so only TCRdb's listed CDR3 is given. V is TRBV11-2 and J is TRBJ1-4; no check of the table's D call, TRBD1, against the DNA was made. CDR1 SGHAT and CDR2 FQNNGV come from the germline V gene. The CDR3 is made up of 11 amino acids, end residues included. This chain's CDR3 is CASSLEPRVGC.

The J gene is TRBJ2-7, the V gene TRBV5-5, with 7 nucleotides matching TRBD2. This CDR3 spans 14 amino acids. Trimming removed 2 bases from V and 0 bases from J; junction bases left unmatched: 2. Germline V lookup: CDR1 SGHKS, CDR2 YYEKEE (reference sequence). The CDR3 loop reads CASSFWGGSYEQYV. CDR3 bases: TGTGCCAGCAGCTTTTGGGGGGGCTCCTACGAGCAGTACGTC.

The rearrangement joins TRBV2 to TRBJ2-7, with 8 positions matching TRBD2. This CDR3 comprises 15 residues. V lost 2 bases to trimming and J lost 3 bases; unmatched junction nucleotides: 6. Germline CDR1 is SNHLY and CDR2 is FYNNEI. As DNA, the CDR3 is TGTGCCAGCAGTGAATCCCCGGGAGGGGGCTACGAGCAGTACTTC. Protein sequence: CASSESPGGGYEQYF.

The V call is TRBV6-5, the J call TRBJ1-3; D is unclear. Germline loops: CDR1 MNHEY, CDR2 SVGAGI. Trimming pared 2 bases from V and 0 bases from J, leaving 11 bases between. The CDR3 sequence is 16 residues long. DNA for the CDR3: TGTGCCAGCAGTTACCGGGATTTGACCTCTGGAAACACCATATATTTT. Translation gives CASSYRDLTSGNTIYF.

V and J are TRBV9 and TRBJ2-7; 13 bases map to TRBD2. V lost 5 bases and J lost 6; bases outside the gene matches: 5. The CDR3 extends over 14 amino acids. CDR1 and CDR2 (germline): SGDLS, YYNGEE. This CDR3 is CASSTSGRGVEQYF. The CDR3 coding sequence is TGTGCCAGCAGTACTAGCGGGAGGGGGGTCGAGCAGTACTTC. Based on the CDR3 plus reference TRBV9 and TRBJ2-7, the full variable domain is DSGVTQTPKHLITATGQRVTLRCSPRSGDLSVYWYQQSLDQGLQFLIQYYNGEERAKGNILERFSAQQFPDLHSELNLSSLELGDSALYFCASSTSGRGVEQYFGPGTRLTVT.

This clone was seen a single time. The V and J genes are TRBV5-1 and TRBJ1-1; D is undetermined. The CDR3 has 14 amino acids. In germline, CDR1 is SGHRS, CDR2 YFSETQ. The V end lost 1 base, the J end lost 0 bases, and 7 bases lay between the germline ends. CDR3 sequence: CASSLTGMNTEAFF. The CDR3 DNA sequence: TGCGCCAGCAGCTTGACTGGTATGAACACTGAAGCTTTCTTT.

This clone has just a few counts. The V call is TRBV24-1, the J call TRBJ1-5; 7 bases agree with TRBD1. V lost 9 bases, J lost 3 bases, and 10 bases stayed unmatched. CDR3 length: 15 amino acids. CDR1 is KGHDR and CDR2 is SFDVKD in the germline V gene. DNA for the CDR3: TGTGCCACCGGTTCGCAGGGGGTCTCCAATCAGCCCCAGCATTTT. Its protein product is CATGSQGVSNQPQHF.

V and J are TRBV5-4 and TRBJ2-3; TRBD2 agrees at 9 bases. The CDR3 loop spans 16 amino acids. Germline CDR1 SGHNT, CDR2 YYREEE (reference sequence). Trimming took 1 base from V and 3 from J; bases not matched to a gene: 6. The CDR3, as DNA: TGTGCCAGCAGCTTGATTGCTAGCGGGACGACAGATACGCAGTATTTT. Its translation is CASSLIASGTTDTQYF.

This sequence joins TRBV6-7 and TRBJ2-3, with D maybe TRBD1 (5 bases). TRBV6-7 carries the ORF label, with uncertain function. The CDR3 is 16 residues long. V gave up 0 bases and J gave up 6 bases, with 16 bases separating them. CDR3 loop: CASSYSKFWPGDTQYF. DNA of the CDR3: TGTGCCAGCAGTTACTCGAAATTTTGGCCAGGGGATACGCAGTATTTT.

The V and J genes are TRBV10-3 and TRBJ2-7; 8 nucleotides agree with TRBD2. CDR1 and CDR2 (germline): ENHRY, SYGVKD. The length of the CDR3 is 14 residues. V lost 9 bases to trimming and J lost 5 bases; unmatched junction nucleotides: 12. CDR3 sequence (DNA): TGTGCCATTGCGTACGGGGGGGCGCAGAACGAGCAGTACGTC. Protein: CAIAYGGAQNEQYV.

Written as DNA, the CDR3 is TGCGCCAGCAGCCAAGAGACTAGCGGGGGAGCACAAGATACGCAGTATTTT. Residues: CASSQETSGGAQDTQYF. This chain joins TRBV4-1 and TRBJ2-3; 12 bases map to TRBD2. The trim removed 0 bases at V and 5 bases at J, leaving 6 bases unmatched. The CDR3 is 17 residues long. Germline-derived CDR1 and CDR2 are MGHRA and YSYEKL.

This clone was counted once. This sample also contains other DNA sequences that code for the same CDR3. The chain recombines TRBV19 with TRBJ2-2, with 8 bases that match TRBD2. V was clipped by 5 bases and J by 2 bases; unmatched bases: 4. Germline V CDR1 and CDR2: LNHDA, SQIVND (reference sequence). The CDR3 contains 15 residues. CDR3 sequence reads: CASSSAGGNTGELFF. The CDR3 DNA follows: TGTGCCAGTAGTTCGGCGGGGGGAAACACCGGGGAGCTGTTTTTT.

This rearrangement joins TRBV3-1 (or the pseudogene TRBV3-2) to TRBJ2-3; the match to TRBD2 covers 8 bases. The CDR3 covers 17 residues. V shed 2 bases and J 6 bases; nucleotides not matched to a gene: 13. Looked up from germline, CDR1 is LGHDT and CDR2 is YNNKEL (reference sequence). The CDR3 DNA reads as TGTGCCAGCAGCCAACCGAGGACTAGCCCATTGCCCGATACGCAGTATTTT. Protein product: CASSQPRTSPLPDTQYF.

The CDR3: CASSASGVSTDTQYF. The CDR3 DNA is TGTGCCAGCAGTGCCTCCGGGGTGAGCACAGATACGCAGTATTTT. The chain carries TRBV28 and TRBJ2-3; D is possibly TRBD2 (5 bases). This CDR3 has 15 amino acids. The germline V gene encodes CDR1 MDHEN and CDR2 SYDVKM. Trimming removed 5 bases at V and 0 bases at J, with 12 bases between.

This CDR3 is CASSVLAGRSNEQFF. The DNA of the CDR3 is TGTGCCAGCAGTGTACTAGCGGGGCGGAGCAATGAGCAGTTCTTC. This rearrangement joins TRBV2 to TRBJ2-1, with 10 positions matching TRBD2. This CDR3 is 15 amino acids long. With 4 bases clipped from V and 6 bases from J, the junction kept 6 bases outside the gene matches. Germline V gives CDR1 SNHLY, CDR2 FYNNEI.

Written as DNA, the CDR3 is TGTGCCAGCGCAACCTTAGCGGAACACAATGAGCAGTTCTTC. This codes for CASATLAEHNEQFF. The rearrangement links TRBV5-4 to TRBJ2-1; tentative D call: TRBD2 (6 bases). Looked up from germline, CDR1 is SGHNT and CDR2 is YYREEE (reference sequence). V dropped 7 bases and J dropped 5 bases, with 16 bases sitting between them. The CDR3 totals 14 residues.

CDR3 loop: CASSGQGLSTDTQYF. CDR3 coding DNA: TGTGCCAGCAGTGGACAGGGCCTTAGCACAGATACGCAGTATTTT. The chain is built from TRBV2 and TRBJ2-3, with 7 bases aligning to TRBD1. The CDR3 length is 15 residues. J lost 0 bases, V lost 4 bases, and 4 bases had no gene match. Germline values: CDR1 SNHLY, CDR2 FYNNEI. The complete variable domain, with remaining parts taken from reference TRBV2 and TRBJ2-3, reads EPEVTQTPSHQVTQMGQEVILRCVPISNHLYFYWYRQILGQKVEFLVSFYNNEISEKSEIFDDQFSVERPDGSNFTLKIRSTKLEDSAMYFCASSGQGLSTDTQYFGPGTRLTVL.

The genes are TRBV7-7 and TRBJ1-5; D is ambiguous. The V gene lost 1 base and the J gene lost 4 bases, with 5 bases spanning the gap. Germline CDR1 reads SSHAT; CDR2 reads FNYEAQ (reference sequence). There are 13 residues in the CDR3. The CDR3 nucleotides are TGTGCCAGCAGCTTAGACCGGAATCAGCCCCAGCATTTT. As protein: CASSLDRNQPQHF.

The chain uses TRBV7-9 and TRBJ1-4, with 7 bases aligning to TRBD1. V shed 3 bases, J shed 0 bases, and the junction held 7 bases outside the gene matches. The CDR3 totals 17 residues. Looked up from germline, CDR1 is SEHNR and CDR2 is FQNEAQ (reference sequence). The CDR3 region is CASSLTGRIPTNEKLFF. The CDR3 DNA sequence: TGTGCCAGCAGCTTGACAGGGAGGATTCCAACTAATGAAAAACTGTTTTTT.

The chain is built from TRBV4-2 and TRBJ1-5, with D unresolved. The germline V gene has CDR1 LGHNA and CDR2 YNFKEQ. This CDR3 has 15 residues. Trimming removed 4 bases at V and 2 bases at J, with 12 bases between. CDR3: CASSLSGDGNQPQHF. CDR3 in DNA: TGTGCCAGCAGCCTCAGCGGGGATGGCAATCAGCCCCAGCATTTT.

This chain joins TRBV18 and TRBJ2-4, with TRBD2 as a possible D gene (7 bases). This CDR3 region has 21 residues. Per the germline V gene, CDR1 is KGHSH and CDR2 is LQKENI. Trimming took off 2 bases at V and 1 base at J, with 27 bases between the two ends. The CDR3 coding sequence is TGTGCCAGCTCACCATCAGGGGACTACATCCCAAATAAAGTGGCCAAAAACATTCAGTACTTC. Residues: CASSPSGDYIPNKVAKNIQYF.

The V gene is TRBV10-3, the J gene TRBJ2-1; 10 bases are a match to TRBD2. The germline CDR1 and CDR2 sequences are ENHRY and SYGVKD. This CDR3 spans 13 amino acids. V lost 7 bases and J lost 10; bases outside the gene matches: 7. CDR3 protein: CAITLGLATEQFF. The CDR3 nucleotides are TGTGCCATCACCCTGGGACTAGCGACCGAGCAGTTCTTC.

This chain uses TRBV5-1 with TRBJ2-1; 14 bases agree with TRBD2. In germline, CDR1 is SGHRS, CDR2 YFSETQ. The ends lost 4 bases at V and 4 bases at J; junction bases unmatched: 13. The CDR3 is 19 residues long. The CDR3 loop reads CASSKGLAGVGISYNEQFF. The CDR3 region has the DNA TGCGCCAGCAGCAAGGGACTAGCGGGAGTCGGTATTTCGTACAATGAGCAGTTCTTC.

V and J are TRBV21-1 and TRBJ2-7; the listed D gene, TRBD2, was not tested against the DNA. TRBV21-1 is marked as a pseudogene. The CDR3 is 13 residues long. CDR3 protein: CASSYGGAYEQYV. The DNA of the CDR3 is TGTGCCAGCAGCTATGGGGGGGCCTACGAGCAGTACGTC.

This rearrangement joins TRBV30 to TRBJ1-5, with D possibly TRBD1 on 5 matching bases. Trimming removed 6 bases at V and 6 bases at J, with 15 bases between. Germline V gene data show CDR1 as GTSNPN and CDR2 as SVGIG (reference sequence). The CDR3 is made up of 13 amino acids. CDR3 sequence reads: CACRAQISQPQHF. The CDR3 nucleotides read TGTGCCTGCAGGGCCCAGATCAGTCAGCCCCAGCATTTT.

The chain uses TRBV27 and TRBJ1-1, with 7 positions matching TRBD1. Looked up from germline, CDR1 is MNHEY and CDR2 is SMNVEV (reference sequence). V lost 5 bases and J lost 0; bases outside the gene matches: 6. This CDR3 has 15 residues. In DNA form, the CDR3 reads TGTGCCAGCAGTACTAACAGGGGCCTGAACACTGAAGCTTTCTTT. Encoded protein: CASSTNRGLNTEAFF.

J is TRBJ2-5 and V is TRBV2; D ambiguous. Germline CDR1 reads SNHLY; CDR2 reads FYNNEI. The CDR3 runs to 12 residues. Trimming removed 4 bases from V and 2 bases from J, with 5 bases in between. CDR3 residues: CASSGQQETQYF. DNA of the CDR3: TGTGCCAGCAGTGGTCAGCAAGAGACCCAGTACTTC.